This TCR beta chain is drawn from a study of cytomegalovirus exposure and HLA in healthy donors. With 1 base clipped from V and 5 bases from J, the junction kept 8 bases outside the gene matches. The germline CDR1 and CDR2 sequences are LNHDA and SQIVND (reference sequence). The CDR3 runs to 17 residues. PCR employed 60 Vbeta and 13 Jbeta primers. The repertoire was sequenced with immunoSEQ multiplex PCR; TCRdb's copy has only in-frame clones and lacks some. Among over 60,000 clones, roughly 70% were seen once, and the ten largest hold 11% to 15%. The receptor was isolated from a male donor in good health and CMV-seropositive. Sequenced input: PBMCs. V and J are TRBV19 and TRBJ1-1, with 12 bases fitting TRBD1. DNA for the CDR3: TGTGCCAGTAGTATAGGACCGGGACAGGGGGCGAGGACTGAAGCTTTCTTT. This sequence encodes CASSIGPGQGARTEAFF.